The rows below give T cell receptor beta chains drawn from one sample of a study of T-cell memory formation after mild COVID-19. Via MiXCR, TCRdb re-called the 5' RACE reads, giving one row per CDR3 protein. The sample has around 100,000 distinct CDR3 sequences; about 20% are singletons. The sample comprised PBMCs or a T cell subset sorted from them (not recorded which). Receptors were obtained from a young man who had mild COVID-19 (a few samples of this study predate the infection). Cell type and time point are not known. Each CDR3 is given with its conserved first and last residue. The D gene is left open where the match is weak. Expanded clones are given a class, and other clones once, few, many or no size at all.

V	D	size	J	CDR3	DNA
TRBV5-1	TRBD2	NA	TRBJ2-3	CASSPGEGADTQYF	TGCGCCAGCAGCCCCGGGGAGGGCGCAGATACGCAGTATTTT
TRBV15	NA	few	TRBJ2-5	CATSAGSQETQYF	TGTGCCACCAGCGCCGGCAGCCAAGAGACCCAGTACTTC
TRBV7-9	TRBD1	few	TRBJ2-1	CAIWGQGVVNEQFF	TGTGCCATCTGGGGGCAGGGGGTCGTCAATGAGCAGTTCTTC
TRBV5-1	NA	few	TRBJ2-5	CASSDSGTEETQYF	TGCGCCAGCAGCGATTCCGGGACGGAAGAGACCCAGTACTTC
TRBV2	NA	NA	TRBJ2-1	CASSTGPLRNEQFF	TGTGCCAGCAGTACAGGTCCTCTACGCAATGAGCAGTTCTTC
TRBV15	NA	few	TRBJ1-2	CATSIRTVYDYGYTF	TGTGCCACCAGCATTAGGACCGTATATGACTATGGCTACACCTTC
TRBV4-3	TRBD2	NA	TRBJ2-3	CASSQTTPSGADTQYF	TGCGCCAGCAGCCAAACCACCCCGAGCGGGGCAGATACGCAGTATTTT
TRBV6-5	NA	NA	TRBJ1-1	CASSRWGNRAFF	TGTGCCAGCAGCCGCTGGGGGAATCGGGCTTTCTTT
TRBV6-2/TRBV6-3	NA	NA	TRBJ2-3	CASSYPATGHTDTQYF	TGTGCCAGCAGTTACCCTGCCACGGGACACACAGATACGCAGTATTTT
TRBV19	NA	once	TRBJ2-6	CATQMGPNVLTF	TGTGCCACCCAGATGGGGCCCAACGTCCTGACTTTC
TRBV11-3	TRBD1	few	TRBJ2-5	CASSSTGEETQYF	TGTGCCAGCAGCTCGACAGGGGAAGAGACCCAGTACTTC